This T cell receptor beta chain was recovered during a study of blood T cell repertoires in COVID-19. The repertoire was sequenced with immunoSEQ multiplex PCR; TCRdb's copy has only in-frame clones and lacks some. This table has about 87,000 clones, around 85% appearing once. The TCR sequence derives from a woman of 80 years or more with COVID-19, enrolled during active disease. The specimen was peripheral blood.

CDR3 sequence: CASRRTSARTDTQYF. Here the CDR3 DNA reads TGTGCCAGCAGAAGGACTAGCGCCCGCACAGATACGCAGTATTTT. The V and J genes are TRBV6-5 and TRBJ2-3; TRBD2 matches 9 bases. Germline CDR1 is MNHEY and CDR2 is SVGAGI. V was pared by 6 bases and J by 1 base, with 5 bases of the junction left unmatched. This CDR3 has 15 residues.